Below are 26 T cell receptor beta chains sequenced from a single sample in a study of low-dose radiotherapy and immunotherapy resistance in tumors. First-strand cDNA used TRAV- and TRBV-specific primers, covering alpha and beta chains. Using a constant-region primer together with a V-primer adapter, TCRs were subjected to around 20 PCR cycles of amplification. MiXCR, run by TCRdb on the reads, gives a single entry per CDR3 protein. Of approximately 84,000 distinct CDR3 sequences listed, less than 20% are singletons. Described time point: after trial treatment. Indicated treatment: LDRT plus nivolumab, ipilimumab, low-dose cyclophosphamide and aspirin (RACIN trial). Source: PBMCs, taken after low-dose radiotherapy plus immunotherapy. Source of these receptors: a male donor with prostate cancer.

There are many counts of this clonotype. The rearrangement uses TRBV6-2 or TRBV6-3 and TRBJ2-4; no clear D gene. The V gene's germline CDR1 is MNHEY and CDR2 SVGEGT. V gave up 7 bases and J gave up 10 bases, with 14 bases separating them. The CDR3 has 12 residues. The chain's CDR3 is CASKEVVGIQYF. CDR3 in DNA: TGTGCCAGCAAGGAAGTCGTCGGAATTCAGTACTTC.

The chain uses TRBV19 and TRBJ1-5; TRBD1 matches 10 bases. V dropped 4 bases and J dropped 7; count of bases not matched to a gene: 7. Looked up from germline, CDR1 is LNHDA and CDR2 is SQIVND (reference sequence). The CDR3 is 15 residues long. In DNA form, the CDR3 reads TGTGCCAGTAGTACCGTGACAGGGGGCAGCCAGCCCCAGCATTTT. As protein: CASSTVTGGSQPQHF.

The sample holds many counts of this clonotype. The J gene is TRBJ2-7, the V gene TRBV3-1; 10 bases match TRBD1. The CDR3 runs 14 residues. Germline lookup yields CDR1 LGHDT and CDR2 YNNKEL (reference sequence). V was pared by 4 bases and J by 7 bases, with 7 bases of the junction left unmatched. This chain's CDR3 is CASSPRQGAGEQYF. The CDR3 DNA follows: TGTGCCAGCAGCCCGCGACAGGGGGCGGGGGAGCAGTACTTC.

This clonotype was detected ten times or more. The junction departs from the called germline gene at one end, perhaps through a read error. V is TRBV28 and J is TRBJ2-7; D is undetermined. CDR1 is MDHEN, CDR2 SYDVKM, per germline. CDR3 length equals 10 residues. The CDR3 protein is CASGFGVQYF. CDR3 DNA: TGTGCCAGCGGTTTTGGGGTACAGTACTTC.

Many counts were recorded for this clonotype. The genes are TRBV29-1 and TRBJ2-1, with D tentatively TRBD2 (5 bases). Germline V gene data show CDR1 as SQVTM and CDR2 as ANQGSEA. Trimming removed 4 bases from V and 9 bases from J, with 25 bases in between. CDR3 size: 16 residues. The CDR3 reads CSVGGLELGVSREQFF. The CDR3 coding sequence is TGCAGCGTTGGAGGGCTAGAACTGGGCGTTTCGCGTGAGCAGTTCTTC.

As regards this clonotype: A read error is likely here: a far larger clone is one base away. V and J are TRBV12-3 or TRBV12-4 and TRBJ2-7; D gene uncertain. The CDR3 is made up of 13 amino acids. The V end was cut by 2 bases, the J end by 7 bases, with 12 bases between. CDR3 nucleotides: TGTGCCAGCAGTTTAAGAATGGTTAATGAGCAGTACTTC. This encodes CASSLRMVNEQYF.

This chain connects TRBV10-3 to TRBJ2-7; TRBD2 matches at 11 bases. V lost 2 bases and J lost 9; bases outside the gene matches: 3. Germline V lookup: CDR1 ENHRY, CDR2 SYGVKD. The CDR3 covers 13 residues. The CDR3 DNA follows: TGTGCCATCAGTGAGACTAGCGGGAGCGGGCAGTACTTC. Its translation: CAISETSGSGQYF.

This clonotype was seen repeatedly, ten times or more. The rearrangement links TRBV5-1 to TRBJ2-2; weak D call: TRBD1 (6 bases). Trimming took off 4 bases at V and 7 bases at J, with 14 bases between the two ends. Looked up from germline, CDR1 is SGHRS and CDR2 is YFSETQ. The CDR3 spans 14 residues. CDR3 sequence: CASSPRQVDGELFF. The CDR3 DNA reads TGCGCCAGCAGCCCGAGACAGGTTGACGGGGAGCTGTTTTTT.

This clonotype was recorded many times. V and J are TRBV27 and TRBJ1-5; no clear D gene. Germline V gene sequence: CDR1 MNHEY, CDR2 SMNVEV (reference sequence). CDR3 length: 15 amino acids. V was trimmed by 7 bases and J by 1 base, leaving 14 bases between them. CDR3 in DNA: TGTGCCAGCACCCCTTATCGGGCGAGCAATCAGCCCCAGCATTTT. Translation: CASTPYRASNQPQHF.

On this clonotype itself: This is likely an artifact of a read error, given a far larger clone one base away. The chain employs TRBV29-1 and TRBJ2-7, with a possible D match to TRBD2 (6 bases). The CDR3 length is 14 residues. Trimming left V 4 bases short and J 7 bases short, with 20 bases between. In germline, CDR1 is SQVTM, CDR2 ANQGSEA. The CDR3 DNA sequence: TGCAGCGTTGTGTACGCTAGCGCCGACAATGAGCAGTACTTC. Amino acids: CSVVYASADNEQYF.

The chain recombines TRBV4-1 with TRBJ2-1; 10 nucleotides match TRBD2. The length of the CDR3 is 17 residues. Trimming cost V 0 bases and J 8 bases; bases outside gene matches: 10. CDR1 and CDR2 (germline): MGHRA, YSYEKL. The CDR3 nucleotides are TGCGCCAGCAGCCAAGAGATTCGGACTAGCGGAAGGGATGAGCAGTTCTTC. This sequence encodes CASSQEIRTSGRDEQFF.

There are many counts of this clonotype. J is TRBJ2-2 and V is TRBV5-1; D may be TRBD1 (6 bases). CDR1 is SGHRS and CDR2 is YFSETQ in the germline V gene. The CDR3 totals 16 residues. V dropped 4 bases and J dropped 4 bases, with 17 bases sitting between them. CDR3 DNA sequence: TGCGCCAGCAGCCCCCGTTTGGACAGACGCACCGGGGAGCTGTTTTTT. It specifies CASSPRLDRRTGELFF. Based on the CDR3 plus reference TRBV5-1 and TRBJ2-2, the full variable domain is KAGVTQTPRYLIKTRGQQVTLSCSPISGHRSVSWYQQTPGQGLQFLFEYFSETQRNKGNFPGRFSGRQFSNSRSEMNVSTLELGDSALYLCASSPRLDRRTGELFFGEGSRLTVL.

This clonotype was picked up many times. The V gene is TRBV28, the J gene TRBJ2-1, with TRBD2 identical over 8 bases. The CDR3 runs to 15 residues. Per the germline V gene, CDR1 is MDHEN and CDR2 is SYDVKM. The V gene end was trimmed by 5 bases and the J gene end by 4 bases; junction bases not matched to a gene: 7. The CDR3 region has the DNA TGTGCCAGCAGTGGCAGTTCGGGGGGGTACAATGAGCAGTTCTTC. Encoded protein: CASSGSSGGYNEQFF.

The table lists this clonotype with many counts. This chain connects TRBV10-3 to TRBJ2-7; D is unclear. CDR3 size: 12 residues. In germline, CDR1 is ENHRY, CDR2 SYGVKD. V lost 10 bases, J lost 2 bases, and 12 bases lay in between. CDR3 loop: CATGEPTYEQYF. CDR3 in DNA: TGTGCCACAGGAGAGCCCACCTACGAGCAGTACTTC.

This clonotype was recorded many times. The chain is built from TRBV9 and TRBJ2-7, with 9 bases lining up with TRBD2. The CDR3 covers 14 residues. Germline CDR1 reads SGDLS; CDR2 reads YYNGEE. The V segment lost 1 base and the J segment 5 bases; nucleotides outside the gene matches: 4. CDR3 nucleotide sequence: TGTGCCAGCAGCGTATCTAGCGGGATAGACGAGCAGTACTTC. Its protein product is CASSVSSGIDEQYF.

Ten or more counts support this clonotype. V usage is TRBV9 and J usage is TRBJ2-1, with D perhaps matching TRBD1 (7 bases). Trimming removed 0 bases at V and 13 bases at J, with 23 bases between. The CDR3 is 16 amino acids. Germline V gene data show CDR1 as SGDLS and CDR2 as YYNGEE. CDR3 in amino acids: CASSVGGTWTGDSQFF. CDR3 bases: TGTGCCAGCAGCGTAGGCGGGACATGGACGGGGGACAGTCAGTTCTTC. Full variable domain (outside the CDR3, taken from reference TRBV9 and TRBJ2-1): DSGVTQTPKHLITATGQRVTLRCSPRSGDLSVYWYQQSLDQGLQFLIQYYNGEERAKGNILERFSAQQFPDLHSELNLSSLELGDSALYFCASSVGGTWTGDSQFFGPGTRLTVL.

This clonotype occurred many times. The rearrangement joins TRBV28 to TRBJ2-7; 7 nucleotides match TRBD1. The V and J ends lost 3 bases and 3 bases, in that order; junction bases with no gene match: 2. Germline V gene sequence: CDR1 MDHEN, CDR2 SYDVKM. The CDR3 extends over 13 amino acids. The CDR3 here is CASSFQGVYEQYF. The CDR3 DNA sequence: TGTGCCAGCAGTTTCCAGGGGGTCTACGAGCAGTACTTC. The variable domain in full, with the rest retrieved from reference TRBV28 and TRBJ2-7, is DVKVTQSSRYLVKRTGEKVFLECVQDMDHENMFWYRQDPGLGLRLIYFSYDVKMKEKGDIPEGYSVSREKKERFSLILESASTNQTSMYLCASSFQGVYEQYFGPGTRLTVT.

This clonotype was seen ten or more times. The chain has TRBV6-5 and TRBJ1-1, with no clear D. V was pared by 0 bases and J by 0 bases, with 2 bases between. Germline CDR1 and CDR2: MNHEY and SVGAGI. This CDR3 spans 13 amino acids. CDR3 residues: CASSYSMNTEAFF. In nucleotides, the CDR3 is TGTGCCAGCAGTTACTCAATGAACACTGAAGCTTTCTTT.

This clonotype showed up many times. The chain couples TRBV12-3 or TRBV12-4 to TRBJ2-1; TRBD2 matches at 11 bases. The CDR3 loop spans 15 amino acids. V lost 7 bases, J lost 9 bases, and 11 bases stayed unmatched. In DNA form, the CDR3 reads TGTGCCAGCATTGGCGTAGCGGGAGGGCCTTTTGAGCAGTTCTTC. Encoded protein: CASIGVAGGPFEQFF.

At least ten counts were recorded for this clonotype. The chain uses TRBV27 and TRBJ2-1, with 9 bases that match TRBD2. CDR3 size: 15 residues. Germline values: CDR1 MNHEY, CDR2 SMNVEV (reference sequence). The J segment lost 14 bases and the V segment lost 4 bases, leaving 15 bases of the junction unmatched. The CDR3 region has the DNA TGTGCCAGCAGTTCCCCACATCTAGCGGGGACTACGGAGTTCTTC. Translation gives CASSSPHLAGTTEFF.

Points on this clonotype: This may be a read error: a much more frequent sequence differs by one nucleotide. This is likely a read error, given that the CDR3 carries no conserved phenylalanine or tryptophan at its end. This chain connects TRBV7-9 to TRBJ1-5; unclear D gene. Germline values: CDR1 SEHNR, CDR2 FQNEAQ (reference sequence). The CDR3 runs to 12 residues. The V end lost 4 bases, the J end lost 7 bases, and 8 bases lay between the germline ends. In nucleotides, the CDR3 is TGTGCCAGCAGCTCCATGGGACAGCCCCAGCATTTG. The encoded protein is CASSSMGQPQHL.

There are many counts of this clonotype. The rearrangement uses TRBV24-1 and TRBJ2-7; the match to TRBD2 covers 10 bases. Germline V gene lookup returns CDR1 KGHDR and CDR2 SFDVKD. The CDR3 has 13 residues. V was clipped by 9 bases and J by 5 bases; unmatched bases: 6. The CDR3 loop reads CATSSSGSHEQYF. CDR3 DNA: TGTGCCACCTCTTCTAGCGGGAGCCACGAGCAGTACTTC.

This clonotype was counted a few times. J is TRBJ1-5 and V is TRBV28; unclear D gene. Germline V CDR1 and CDR2: MDHEN, SYDVKM. V lost 3 bases to trimming and J lost 8 bases, with 14 bases between them. This CDR3 spans 14 amino acids. The CDR3 loop reads CASSLAAAFEPQHF. CDR3 coding DNA: TGTGCCAGCAGTTTGGCGGCAGCCTTTGAGCCCCAGCATTTT. Full variable domain (remainder filled in from reference TRBV28 and TRBJ1-5): DVKVTQSSRYLVKRTGEKVFLECVQDMDHENMFWYRQDPGLGLRLIYFSYDVKMKEKGDIPEGYSVSREKKERFSLILESASTNQTSMYLCASSLAAAFEPQHFGDGTRLSIL.

Ten or more counts support this clonotype. The V gene is TRBV25-1, the J gene TRBJ2-5; no firm D call. CDR1 and CDR2 (germline): MGHDK, SYGVNS. CDR3 length: 14 residues. Trimming left V 1 base short and J 0 bases short, with 6 bases between. The CDR3 sequence: CASSESHYQETQYF. CDR3 bases: TGTGCCAGCAGTGAATCCCACTACCAAGAGACCCAGTACTTC.

This clonotype was counted many times. The chain links TRBV6-2 or TRBV6-3 to TRBJ1-2; 8 positions match TRBD1. This CDR3 region has 14 residues. Germline loops: CDR1 MNHEY, CDR2 SVGEGT. The V gene end was trimmed by 5 bases and the J gene end by 7 bases; junction bases not matched to a gene: 9. This chain's CDR3 is CASSEEAGGSGYTF. CDR3 nucleotides: TGTGCCAGCAGTGAGGAGGCAGGGGGCTCTGGCTACACCTTC.

This clonotype was seen repeatedly, ten times or more. As DNA, the CDR3 is TGCAGCGTCGAGACAGGGGTCGGGGCAGATACGCAGTATTTT. Encoded protein: CSVETGVGADTQYF. V and J are TRBV29-1 and TRBJ2-3; 8 positions match TRBD1. The CDR3 totals 14 residues. Germline trimming cut 6 bases from V and 4 bases from J; bases unmatched to any gene: 9. Germline values: CDR1 SQVTM, CDR2 ANQGSEA.